Here is one TCR beta chain with its context. Some clones are missing from TCRdb's copy, which holds only in-frame ones; the method was immunoSEQ multiplex PCR. Of about 88,000 clones listed, about 95% are singletons. The sample originates from a study of technical replicates of blood from a handful of donors. V was cut by 7 bases and J by 4 bases, with 16 bases left in between. The CDR3 extends over 14 amino acids. CDR1 and CDR2 (germline): MNHEY, SMNVEV (reference sequence). The J gene is TRBJ1-1, the V gene TRBV27; no clear D. Sequencing was done on a sample of T cells isolated from PBMCs. The TCR sequence derives from a human donor in good health. The CDR3 reads CASTRIPPGTEAFF. The CDR3 DNA follows: TGTGCCAGCACACGAATACCCCCGGGCACTGAAGCTTTCTTT.